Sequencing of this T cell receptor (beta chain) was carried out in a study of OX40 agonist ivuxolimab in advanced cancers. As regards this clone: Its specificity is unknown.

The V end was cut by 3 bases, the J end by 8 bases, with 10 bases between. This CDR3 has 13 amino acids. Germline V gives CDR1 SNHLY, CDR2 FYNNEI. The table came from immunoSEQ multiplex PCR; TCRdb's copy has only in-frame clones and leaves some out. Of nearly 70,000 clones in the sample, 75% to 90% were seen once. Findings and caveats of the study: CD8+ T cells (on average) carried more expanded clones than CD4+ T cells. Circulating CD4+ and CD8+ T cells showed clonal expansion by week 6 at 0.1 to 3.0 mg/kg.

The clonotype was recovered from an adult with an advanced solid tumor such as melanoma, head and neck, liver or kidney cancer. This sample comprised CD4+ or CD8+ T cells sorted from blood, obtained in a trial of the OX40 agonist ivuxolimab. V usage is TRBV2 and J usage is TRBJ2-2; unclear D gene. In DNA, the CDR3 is TGTGCCAGCAGTGAGGCTAACTGGGGGGAGCTGTTTTTT. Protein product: CASSEANWGELFF.